This TCR beta chain was recorded in a study of shared clonotypes between healthy human individuals. Genomic DNA (from each subset) was split evenly across several immunoSEQ plates. Libraries were prepared by immunoSEQ multiplex PCR; TCRdb keeps only in-frame clonotypes and omits some of them. This sample yields roughly 2,500,000 clones, of which roughly 93% are seen a single time; about 0.34% belongs to the top ten. The CDR3 contains 13 residues. Deletions cut 0 bases from V and 5 bases from J, with 8 bases between. CDR1 SGHRS and CDR2 YFSETQ come from the germline V gene. In regard to this clone: The same CDR3 also results from other DNA sequences found in this sample.

Those who donated were healthy HIV-negative adults, with no recent acute infections or vaccinations reported. This chain uses TRBV5-1 with TRBJ1-1; D perhaps matches TRBD1 (5 bases). The material sequenced was naive CD4+ T cells from PBMCs. The subset here: CD45RA+ positively selected. The clonotype comes from a man in his late teens or twenties in good health. Some clones in this sample may be carry-over from other donors' samples. CDR3: CASSLGGGTEAFF. DNA for the CDR3: TGCGCCAGCAGCTTGGGGGGCGGAACTGAAGCTTTCTTT.